This record covers a single T cell receptor beta chain. Its antigen is not identified. The study ran its PCR with 60 Vbeta and 13 Jbeta primers. Generated by immunoSEQ multiplex PCR, the TCRdb table keeps only in-frame clones and is missing some. The sample has about 160,000 clones; approximately 81% are singletons. The record originates from a study of cytomegalovirus exposure and HLA in healthy donors. V lost 5 bases to trimming and J lost 0 bases; unmatched junction nucleotides: 4. The CDR3 contains 14 residues. Germline V gene data show CDR1 as SGHTA and CDR2 as FQGTGA. Study-wide findings and caveats: The study dropped some indistinguishable V segments, TRBV6-2 and TRBV6-3 among them. Later on, an analysis found that several of the most significant clusters appeared to be linked to common viral pathogens, which included parvovirus B19. Altogether, 160 or so TCR beta chains were recorded as cytomegalovirus-associated. The authors later linked a missense DCLRE1C variant to TCR beta V- and J-gene trimming.

V usage is TRBV7-3 and J usage is TRBJ2-7; 7 bases agree with TRBD2. Source material: PBMCs. The sequence derives from a man in his thirties or forties in good health and CMV-seronegative. CDR3 nucleotides: TGTGCCAGCAGCCCAACGGGGGGCTCCTACGAGCAGTACTTC. Protein: CASSPTGGSYEQYF.